This passage covers 19 T cell receptor beta chains from one sample sequenced in a study of blood T cell repertoires in COVID-19. TCRdb's table, derived via immunoSEQ multiplex PCR, lists solely in-frame clones and lacks some. The sample lists 97,000 or so clones; 82% were seen once. The sample comprised peripheral blood. The source of these receptors is a man between 65 and 80 years old with acute or convalescent COVID-19.

V usage is TRBV7-2 and J usage is TRBJ1-1; a possible D gene is TRBD1 (5 bases). Trimming removed 6 bases at V and 1 base at J, with 9 bases between. This CDR3 has 13 residues. The V gene's germline CDR1 is SGHTA and CDR2 FQGNSA. CDR3: CASRPRGNTEAFF. The CDR3 region has the DNA TGTGCCAGCAGACCTAGGGGGAACACTGAAGCTTTCTTT.

This clone has just one count. The chain uses TRBV14 and TRBJ2-1, with a possible D match to TRBD1 (5 bases). Germline V gene sequence: CDR1 SGHDN, CDR2 FVKESK. V lost 1 base to trimming and J lost 7 bases, with 14 bases between them. CDR3 length: 15 residues. Here the CDR3 reads CASSQVRTPRNEQFF. DNA of the CDR3: TGTGCCAGCAGCCAAGTGCGGACACCTAGGAATGAGCAGTTCTTC.

The rearrangement uses TRBV18 and TRBJ2-3; 11 positions match TRBD2. The CDR3 has 19 residues. V lost 2 bases to trimming and J lost 8 bases; unmatched junction nucleotides: 18. Germline values: CDR1 KGHSH, CDR2 LQKENI. The CDR3 reads CASSPSPLAGALSWATQYF. The CDR3 DNA reads TGTGCCAGCTCACCATCCCCACTAGCGGGGGCCCTCTCTTGGGCTACGCAGTATTTT.

The chain recombines TRBV24-1 with TRBJ2-1; 11 positions agree with TRBD1. Germline trimming cut 6 bases from V and 10 bases from J; bases unmatched to any gene: 4. This CDR3 is 13 amino acids long. Germline V lookup: CDR1 KGHDR, CDR2 SFDVKD. The CDR3 sequence is CATSKGQGDEQFF. For the CDR3, the DNA is TGTGCCACCAGTAAGGGACAGGGGGACGAGCAGTTCTTC.

V and J are TRBV5-1 and TRBJ1-4; 7 nucleotides align to TRBD1. Unmatched junction bases numbered 9, after V lost 3 bases and J lost 4 bases. Per the germline V gene, CDR1 is SGHRS and CDR2 is YFSETQ. This CDR3 contains 16 residues. The CDR3: CASSYTSGTDNEKLFF. CDR3 sequence (DNA): TGCGCCAGCAGCTACACTTCCGGGACAGATAATGAAAAACTGTTTTTT.

This rearrangement joins TRBV30 to TRBJ2-1, with TRBD2 matching 8 bases. This CDR3 comprises 15 residues. V lost 1 base, J lost 5 bases, and 7 bases stayed unmatched. Germline V gives CDR1 GTSNPN, CDR2 SVGIG (reference sequence). CDR3 sequence (DNA): TGTGCCTGGAGTGGAGGTAGCGGGGTCCACAATGAGCAGTTCTTC. The encoded protein is CAWSGGSGVHNEQFF.

V and J are TRBV10-1 and TRBJ2-7; possible D gene TRBD2, 6 bases. Looked up from germline, CDR1 is WNHNN and CDR2 is SYGVQD (reference sequence). The length of the CDR3 is 15 residues. The V gene lost 0 bases and the J gene lost 7 bases, with 16 bases spanning the gap. In nucleotides, the CDR3 is TGCGCCAGCAGTGAGTCAGGACTACGAAAAGATGAGCAGTACTTC. This sequence encodes CASSESGLRKDEQYF.

The rearrangement joins TRBV12-3 or TRBV12-4 to TRBJ1-1, with unresolved D. V was trimmed by 3 bases and J by 1 base, leaving 6 bases between them. CDR3 length: 13 residues. This CDR3 reads CASSFTRNTEAFF. As DNA, the CDR3 is TGTGCCAGCAGTTTTACCAGGAACACTGAAGCTTTCTTT.

The chain joins TRBV27 to TRBJ1-4; the match to TRBD1 covers 8 bases. Looked up from germline, CDR1 is MNHEY and CDR2 is SMNVEV (reference sequence). Trimming cost V 3 bases and J 8 bases; bases outside gene matches: 8. The CDR3 totals 15 residues. The CDR3 region is CASSFEGTGREKLFF. CDR3 DNA sequence: TGTGCCAGCAGTTTTGAAGGGACAGGCAGAGAAAAACTGTTTTTT.

The rearrangement uses TRBV7-8 and TRBJ2-7, with TRBD2 identical over 7 bases. The germline CDR1 and CDR2 sequences are SGHVS and FQNEAQ. The CDR3 has 14 amino acids. J was trimmed by 2 bases and V by 5 bases; bases with no gene match: 6. The CDR3 nucleotides read TGTGCCAGCAGCAAACTAGCGTGGCCCTACGAGCAGTACTTC. Amino acid sequence: CASSKLAWPYEQYF.

The chain links TRBV2 to TRBJ1-2; a possible D gene is TRBD1 (6 bases). Trimming shortened V by 6 bases and J by 8 bases, and 16 bases separated the two germline ends. This CDR3 comprises 13 residues. Germline CDR1 reads SNHLY; CDR2 reads FYNNEI. The CDR3 loop is CASSRQAGLGYTF. The CDR3 coding sequence is TGTGCCAGCAGCCGACAGGCGGGCCTAGGCTACACCTTC.

Only one count was recorded for this clone. The chain carries TRBV7-3 and TRBJ2-1, with 9 bases fitting TRBD2. The junction had 3 bases not matched to a gene; V was cut back by 3 bases and J by 6 bases. The CDR3 loop spans 14 amino acids. Germline lookup yields CDR1 SGHTA and CDR2 FQGTGA. DNA of the CDR3: TGTGCCAGCAGCTTCGGCGGGAGGGCCAATGAGCAGTTCTTC. Translation: CASSFGGRANEQFF.

This chain joins TRBV5-5 and TRBJ1-5; the match to TRBD1 covers 9 bases. Germline-derived CDR1 and CDR2 are SGHKS and YYEKEE (reference sequence). The V segment lost 4 bases and the J segment 6 bases; nucleotides outside the gene matches: 2. CDR3 length equals 13 residues. This CDR3 is CASSRGQGQPQHF. CDR3 DNA: TGTGCCAGCAGCCGGGGACAGGGTCAGCCCCAGCATTTT.

This chain joins TRBV24-1 and TRBJ2-4; D is possibly TRBD1 (6 bases). The V and J ends lost 1 base and 4 bases respectively, with 10 bases between them. Germline assignment: CDR1 KGHDR and CDR2 SFDVKD. The CDR3 contains 15 residues. The CDR3 DNA is TGTGCCACCAGTGATTTAGGGCAGGGGAAAAACATTCAGTACTTC. Protein sequence: CATSDLGQGKNIQYF.

This chain uses TRBV6-2 or TRBV6-3 with TRBJ1-5; D not resolved. The germline CDR1 and CDR2 sequences are MNHEY and SVGEGT. V dropped 5 bases and J dropped 0 bases, with 14 bases sitting between them. The CDR3 consists of 16 residues. CDR3 amino acids: CASSQGDVYSNQPQHF. The CDR3 region has the DNA TGTGCCAGCAGTCAAGGAGACGTCTATAGCAATCAGCCCCAGCATTTT.

The chain joins TRBV24-1 to TRBJ2-1, with 10 nucleotides matching TRBD2. This CDR3 is built from 15 residues. CDR1 and CDR2 (germline): KGHDR, SFDVKD. V trimming: 4 bases; J trimming: 6 bases; junction bases outside the gene matches: 5. In nucleotides, the CDR3 is TGTGCCACCAGTGAGCCTAGCGGGAGTAGCAATGAGCAGTTCTTC. Encoded protein: CATSEPSGSSNEQFF.

CDR3 DNA: TGTGCCAGCTCAGGGAGGGGACAAGAGACCCAGTACTTC. This sequence encodes CASSGRGQETQYF. The chain links TRBV18 to TRBJ2-5, with 7 bases that match TRBD2. The CDR3 totals 13 residues. V dropped 5 bases and J dropped 2; count of bases not matched to a gene: 2. The germline V gene has CDR1 KGHSH and CDR2 LQKENI.

This chain joins TRBV28 and TRBJ2-3; D unclear. Trimming removed 5 bases at V and 2 bases at J, with 14 bases between. CDR1 is MDHEN and CDR2 is SYDVKM in the germline V gene. The CDR3 length is 15 residues. CDR3 coding DNA: TGTGCCAGCAGTCTACAGATACCTACCACAGATACGCAGTATTTT. It encodes CASSLQIPTTDTQYF.

Concerning this clone: This specimen includes other DNA sequences encoding the same CDR3. J is TRBJ1-3 and V is TRBV11-1; 8 positions match TRBD1. V lost 5 bases to trimming and J lost 0 bases; unmatched junction nucleotides: 6. The CDR3 contains 16 residues. Per the germline V gene, CDR1 is SGHAT and CDR2 is FQDESV (reference sequence). CDR3 nucleotides: TGTGCCAGCAGCAGAGGACAGGGAGGCTCTGGAAACACCATATATTTT. It encodes CASSRGQGGSGNTIYF.